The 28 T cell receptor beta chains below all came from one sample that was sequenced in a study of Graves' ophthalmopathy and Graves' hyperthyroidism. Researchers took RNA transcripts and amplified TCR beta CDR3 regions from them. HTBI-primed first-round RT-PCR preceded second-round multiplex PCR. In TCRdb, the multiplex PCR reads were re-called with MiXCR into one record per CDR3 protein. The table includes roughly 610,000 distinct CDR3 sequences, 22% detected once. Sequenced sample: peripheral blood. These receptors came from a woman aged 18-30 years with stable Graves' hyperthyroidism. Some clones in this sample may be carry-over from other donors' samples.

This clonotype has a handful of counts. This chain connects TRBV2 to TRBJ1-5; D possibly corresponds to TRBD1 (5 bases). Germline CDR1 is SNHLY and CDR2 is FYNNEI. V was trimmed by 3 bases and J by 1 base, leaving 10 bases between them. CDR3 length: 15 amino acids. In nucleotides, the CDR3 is TGTGCCAGCAGTGACGGGGGGTGGAGCAATCAGCCCCAGCATTTT. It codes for CASSDGGWSNQPQHF.

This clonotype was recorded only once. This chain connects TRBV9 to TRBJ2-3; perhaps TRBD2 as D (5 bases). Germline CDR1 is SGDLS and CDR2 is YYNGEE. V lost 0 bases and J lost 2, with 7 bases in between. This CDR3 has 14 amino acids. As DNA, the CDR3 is TGTGCCAGCAGCGTAGACGGGGACACAGATACGCAGTATTTT. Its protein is CASSVDGDTDTQYF.

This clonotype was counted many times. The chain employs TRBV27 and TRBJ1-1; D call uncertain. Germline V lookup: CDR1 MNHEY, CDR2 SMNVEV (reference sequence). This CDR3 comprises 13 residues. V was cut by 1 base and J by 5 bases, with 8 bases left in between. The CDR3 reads CASSLYRGTEAFF. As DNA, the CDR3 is TGTGCCAGCAGTTTATATCGAGGGACTGAAGCTTTCTTT.

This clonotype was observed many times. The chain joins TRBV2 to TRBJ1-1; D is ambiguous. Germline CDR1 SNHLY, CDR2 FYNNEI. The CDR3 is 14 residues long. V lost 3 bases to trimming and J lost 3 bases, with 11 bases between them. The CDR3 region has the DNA TGTGCCAGCAGTGAGACACCTCGGGACACTGAAGCTTTCTTT. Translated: CASSETPRDTEAFF.

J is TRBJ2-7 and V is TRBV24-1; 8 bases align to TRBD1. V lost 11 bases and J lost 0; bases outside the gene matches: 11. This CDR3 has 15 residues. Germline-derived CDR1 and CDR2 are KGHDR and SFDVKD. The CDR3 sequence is CAKRTGGKLSYEQYF. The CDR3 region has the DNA TGTGCCAAACGTACAGGGGGGAAGCTCTCCTACGAGCAGTACTTC.

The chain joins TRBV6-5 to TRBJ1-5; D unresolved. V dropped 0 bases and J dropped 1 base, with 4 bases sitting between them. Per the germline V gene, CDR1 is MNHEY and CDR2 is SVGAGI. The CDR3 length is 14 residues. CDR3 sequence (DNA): TGTGCCAGCAGTTACTCCCAAAGCAATCAGCCCCAGCATTTT. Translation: CASSYSQSNQPQHF.

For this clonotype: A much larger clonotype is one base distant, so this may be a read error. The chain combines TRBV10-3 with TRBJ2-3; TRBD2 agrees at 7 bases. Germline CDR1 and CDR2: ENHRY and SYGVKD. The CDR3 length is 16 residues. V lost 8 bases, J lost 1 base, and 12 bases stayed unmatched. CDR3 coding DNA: TGTGCCATCGGAAACCCGTCTAGCGGACGCACAGATACGCAGTATTTT. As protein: CAIGNPSSGRTDTQYF.

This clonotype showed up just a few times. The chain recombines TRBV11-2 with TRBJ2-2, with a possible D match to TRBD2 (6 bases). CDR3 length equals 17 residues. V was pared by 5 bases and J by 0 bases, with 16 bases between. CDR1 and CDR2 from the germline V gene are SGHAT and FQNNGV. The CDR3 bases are TGTGCCAGCAGCCCCCCCGGAGGGGCGGCGAACACCGGGGAGCTGTTTTTT. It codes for CASSPPGGAANTGELFF.

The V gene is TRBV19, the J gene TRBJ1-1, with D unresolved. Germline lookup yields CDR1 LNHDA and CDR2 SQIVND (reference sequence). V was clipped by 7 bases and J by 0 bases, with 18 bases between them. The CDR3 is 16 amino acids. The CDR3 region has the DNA TGTGCCAGTAAACTGTGGGCAGTCGGCGTGAACACTGAAGCTTTCTTT. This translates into CASKLWAVGVNTEAFF.

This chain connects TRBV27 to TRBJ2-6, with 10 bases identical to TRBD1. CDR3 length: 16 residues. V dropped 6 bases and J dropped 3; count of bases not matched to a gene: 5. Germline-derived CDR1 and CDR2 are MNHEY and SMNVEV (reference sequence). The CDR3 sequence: CASRWTGGYGANVLTF. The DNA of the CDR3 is TGTGCCAGCAGGTGGACAGGGGGTTATGGGGCCAACGTCCTGACTTTC.

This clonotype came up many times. The CDR3 spells CASSQQNGYGYTF. As DNA, the CDR3 is TGTGCCAGCAGTCAACAGAACGGCTATGGCTACACCTTC. J is TRBJ1-2 and V is TRBV12-3 or TRBV12-4; D uncertain. V was clipped by 5 bases and J by 4 bases, with 11 bases between them. The CDR3 is 13 amino acids.

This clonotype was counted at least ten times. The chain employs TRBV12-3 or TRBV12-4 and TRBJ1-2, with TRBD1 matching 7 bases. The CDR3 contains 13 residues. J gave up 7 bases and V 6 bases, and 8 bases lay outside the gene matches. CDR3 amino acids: CASSTGTVFGYTF. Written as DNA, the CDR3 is TGTGCCAGCAGCACCGGGACAGTTTTTGGCTACACCTTC.

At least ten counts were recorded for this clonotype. CDR3 residues: CASSSLNRDREAYEQYF. The CDR3 region has the DNA TGTGCCAGCAGTTCATTAAACAGGGACAGGGAAGCCTACGAGCAGTACTTC. The chain combines TRBV12-3 or TRBV12-4 with TRBJ2-7; TRBD1 aligns across 9 bases. The CDR3 is 17 amino acids. The ends lost 4 bases at V and 2 bases at J; junction bases unmatched: 12.

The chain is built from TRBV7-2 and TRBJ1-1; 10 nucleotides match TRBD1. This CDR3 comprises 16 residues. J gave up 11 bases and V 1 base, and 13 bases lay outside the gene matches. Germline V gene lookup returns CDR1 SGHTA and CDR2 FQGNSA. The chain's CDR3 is CASSLGRDRGHRAAFF. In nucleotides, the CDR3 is TGTGCCAGCAGCTTAGGGCGCGACAGGGGGCATAGGGCGGCTTTCTTT.

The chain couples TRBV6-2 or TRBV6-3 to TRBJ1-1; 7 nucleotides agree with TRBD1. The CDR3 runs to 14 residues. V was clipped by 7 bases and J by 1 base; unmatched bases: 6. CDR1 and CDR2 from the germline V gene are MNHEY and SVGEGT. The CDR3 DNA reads TGTGCCAGCAAGCGTAGGGACAGGAACACTGAAGCTTTCTTT. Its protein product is CASKRRDRNTEAFF.

Written as DNA, the CDR3 is TGTGCCAGCAGTCAGAGGACGGCCGGGAGCGAGCAGTACTTC. This encodes CASSQRTAGSEQYF. This chain joins TRBV28 and TRBJ2-7; tentatively, D is TRBD2 (6 bases). The CDR3 is made up of 14 amino acids. Trimming removed 5 bases from V and 6 bases from J, with 17 bases in between. CDR1 and CDR2 (germline): MDHEN, SYDVKM.

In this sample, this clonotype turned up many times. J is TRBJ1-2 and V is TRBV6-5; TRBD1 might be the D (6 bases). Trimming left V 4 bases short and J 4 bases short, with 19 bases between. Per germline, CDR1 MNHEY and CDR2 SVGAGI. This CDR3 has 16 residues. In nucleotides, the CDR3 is TGTGCCAGCAGTTCCGACCGGGACACCGCAATCTATGGCTACACCTTC. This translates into CASSSDRDTAIYGYTF.

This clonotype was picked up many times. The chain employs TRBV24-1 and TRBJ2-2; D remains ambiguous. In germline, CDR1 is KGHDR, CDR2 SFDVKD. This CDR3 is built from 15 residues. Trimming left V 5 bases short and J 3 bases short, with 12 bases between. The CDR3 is CATSGSQPDTGELFF. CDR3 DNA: TGTGCCACCAGTGGTTCGCAGCCAGACACCGGGGAGCTGTTTTTT.

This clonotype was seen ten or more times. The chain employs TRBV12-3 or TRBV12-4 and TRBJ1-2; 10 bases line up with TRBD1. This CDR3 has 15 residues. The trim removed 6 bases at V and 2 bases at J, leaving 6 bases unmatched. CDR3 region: CASSGTGVLNYGYTF. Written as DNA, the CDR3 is TGTGCCAGCAGCGGGACAGGGGTTTTGAACTATGGCTACACCTTC.

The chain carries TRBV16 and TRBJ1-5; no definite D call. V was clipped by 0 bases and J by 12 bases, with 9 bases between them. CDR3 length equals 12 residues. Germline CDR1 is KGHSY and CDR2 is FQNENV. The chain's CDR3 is CASSQSGRRQHF. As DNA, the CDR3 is TGTGCCAGCAGCCAATCTGGGAGGCGCCAGCATTTT.

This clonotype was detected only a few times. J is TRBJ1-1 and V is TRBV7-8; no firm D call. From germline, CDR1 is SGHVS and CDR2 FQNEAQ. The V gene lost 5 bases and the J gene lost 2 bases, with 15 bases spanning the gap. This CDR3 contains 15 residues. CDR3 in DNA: TGTGCCAGCAGCCCGGCTTTTACCCCCAACACTGAAGCTTTCTTT. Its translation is CASSPAFTPNTEAFF.

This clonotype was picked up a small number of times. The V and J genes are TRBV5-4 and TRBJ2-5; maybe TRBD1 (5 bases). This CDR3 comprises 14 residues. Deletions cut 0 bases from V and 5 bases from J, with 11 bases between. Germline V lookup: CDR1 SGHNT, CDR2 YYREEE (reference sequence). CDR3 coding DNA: TGTGCCAGCAGCTTGGAAGGGGCAGGGGAGACCCAGTACTTC. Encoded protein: CASSLEGAGETQYF.

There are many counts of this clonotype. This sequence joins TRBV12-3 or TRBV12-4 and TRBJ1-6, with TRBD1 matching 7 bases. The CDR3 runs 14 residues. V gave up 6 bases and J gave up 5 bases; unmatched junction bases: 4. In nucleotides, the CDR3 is TGTGCCAGCAGACCCGGGACAGATAATTCACCCCTCCACTTT. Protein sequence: CASRPGTDNSPLHF.

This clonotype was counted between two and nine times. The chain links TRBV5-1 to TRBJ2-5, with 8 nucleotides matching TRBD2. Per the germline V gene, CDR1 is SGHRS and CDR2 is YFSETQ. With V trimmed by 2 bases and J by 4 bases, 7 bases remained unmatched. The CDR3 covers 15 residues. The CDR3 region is CASSFSGTRGETQYF. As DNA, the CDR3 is TGCGCCAGCAGCTTCTCCGGGACTAGAGGAGAGACCCAGTACTTC.

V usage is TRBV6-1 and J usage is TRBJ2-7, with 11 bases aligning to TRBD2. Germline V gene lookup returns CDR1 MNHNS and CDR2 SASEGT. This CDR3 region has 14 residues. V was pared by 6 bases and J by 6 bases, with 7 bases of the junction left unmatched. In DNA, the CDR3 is TGTGCCAGCAGCATTAGCGGGAGGGCTGTCGAGCAGTACTTC. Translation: CASSISGRAVEQYF.

DNA for the CDR3: TGCAGTGCTAGAGATCTAGGTTTCTTT. Translation: CSARDLGFF. The rearrangement links TRBV20-1 to TRBJ1-1; D not certain. V lost 0 bases, J lost 13 bases, and 6 bases lay in between. Germline V CDR1 and CDR2: DFQATT, SNEGSKA (reference sequence). The CDR3 is 9 residues long.

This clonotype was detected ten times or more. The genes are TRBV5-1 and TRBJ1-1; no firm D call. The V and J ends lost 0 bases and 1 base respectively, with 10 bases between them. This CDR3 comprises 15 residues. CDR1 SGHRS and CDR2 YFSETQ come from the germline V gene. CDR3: CASSLGLGRNTEAFF. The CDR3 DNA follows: TGCGCCAGCAGCTTGGGGCTGGGGAGGAACACTGAAGCTTTCTTT. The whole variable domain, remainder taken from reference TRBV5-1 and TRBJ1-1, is KAGVTQTPRYLIKTRGQQVTLSCSPISGHRSVSWYQQTPGQGLQFLFEYFSETQRNKGNFPGRFSGRQFSNSRSEMNVSTLELGDSALYLCASSLGLGRNTEAFFGQGTRLTVV.

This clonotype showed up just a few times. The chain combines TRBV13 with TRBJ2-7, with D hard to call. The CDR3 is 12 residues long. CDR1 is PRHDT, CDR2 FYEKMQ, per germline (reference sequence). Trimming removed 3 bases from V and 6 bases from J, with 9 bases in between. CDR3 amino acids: CASSFSPGEQYF. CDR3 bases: TGTGCCAGCAGCTTTTCCCCGGGCGAGCAGTACTTC. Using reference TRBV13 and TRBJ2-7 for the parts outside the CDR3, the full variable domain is AAGVIQSPRHLIKEKRETATLKCYPIPRHDTVYWYQQGPGQDPQFLISFYEKMQSDKGSIPDRFSAQQFSDYHSELNMSSLELGDSALYFCASSFSPGEQYFGPGTRLTVT.